This paragraph reports one T cell receptor (beta chain). Its antigen is as yet unknown. This specimen comes from a study of CD8 T cells in Susac syndrome. RNA in amounts of roughly 0.5 to 1 ug was reverse transcribed with random hexamers. The immunoSEQ assay covered 54 Vbeta and 13 Jbeta segments for CDR3. TCRdb fed the immunoSEQ multiplex PCR reads into MiXCR, producing one record per CDR3 protein. Among about 400,000 distinct CDR3 sequences, approximately 85% were seen once, and the ten largest hold about 0.12%. The CDR3 runs to 13 residues. The V end was cut by 1 base, the J end by 6 bases, with 9 bases between. Germline CDR1 reads SQVTM; CDR2 reads ANQGSEA. Blood CD8+ and CD4+ T cells underwent high-throughput TCR beta sequencing. It was negative isolation that provided the CD8+ and CD4+ T cells, whereas TEMRA cells were enriched by FACS. Overall study findings and caveats: Acknowledgment was made by the study that its TCR sequencing and HLA analysis involved a relatively small number of individuals.

The sample comprised CD8+ T cells from PBMCs. The chain is built from TRBV29-1 and TRBJ1-4; tentative D call: TRBD1 (5 bases). The receptor comes from a human donor with multiple sclerosis. The CDR3 region has the DNA TGCAGCGTTGAAGTACAGGTCGATGAAAAACTGTTTTTT. As protein: CSVEVQVDEKLFF.